A selection of T cell receptor beta chains follows, all from one sample in a study of T cells in Graves' hyperthyroidism and ophthalmopathy. In TCRdb, the multiplex PCR reads were re-called with MiXCR into one record per CDR3 protein. The sample consists of about 380,000 distinct CDR3 sequences, approximately 17% of them appearing once. The sequencing sample was made of blood. The origin of the receptors is a man younger than 35 with Graves' ophthalmopathy. Each CDR3 is given with its conserved first and last residue. A D gene is named only where the DNA matches it firmly. The size entry is marked missing in some rows and otherwise reads once, few, many or a size class.

cdr3_nt: TGTGCCAGCAGCTTCACTAGCGGGGGGGACAATGAGCAGTTCTTC
cdr3_aa: CASSFTSGGDNEQFF
clone_size: many
cdr3_length: 15
j_call: TRBJ2-1
d_call: TRBD2
v_call: TRBV11-2

cdr3_nt: TGTGCCAGCAGCCGATATGGGTTTTGGGACCGCGACGATGAGCAGTTCTTC
cdr3_aa: CASSRYGFWDRDDEQFF
clone_size: -
cdr3_length: 17
j_call: TRBJ2-1
d_call: -
v_call: TRBV4-2

cdr3_nt: TGTGCCAGCAGTCCAGGGACAGTATCTAATGAAAAACTGTTTTTT
cdr3_aa: CASSPGTVSNEKLFF
clone_size: few
cdr3_length: 15
j_call: TRBJ1-4
d_call: TRBD1
v_call: TRBV28

cdr3_nt: TGTGCCAGCAGTTTTGGGATAGCGGGGGGCCCGTACTTC
cdr3_aa: CASSFGIAGGPYF
clone_size: -
cdr3_length: 13
j_call: TRBJ2-5
d_call: TRBD2
v_call: TRBV12-3/TRBV12-4

cdr3_nt: TGTGCCATCAGTGGACAGGCTGATTCACCCCTCCACTTT
cdr3_aa: CAISGQADSPLHF
clone_size: few
cdr3_length: 13
j_call: TRBJ1-6
d_call: -
v_call: TRBV10-3

cdr3_nt: TGCGCCAGCAGCTTAAGACAGGGAGGGTTGTACACTGAAGCTTTCTTT
cdr3_aa: CASSLRQGGLYTEAFF
clone_size: -
cdr3_length: 16
j_call: TRBJ1-1
d_call: TRBD1
v_call: TRBV5-1

cdr3_nt: TGTGCCAGCAGCGAAATAACGGCAGGGTTCGGCAATTCACCCCTCCACTTT
cdr3_aa: CASSEITAGFGNSPLHF
clone_size: -
cdr3_length: 17
j_call: TRBJ1-6
d_call: -
v_call: TRBV7-9

cdr3_nt: TGTGCCAGCAGTAGGGAGCTAGACTACGAGCAGTACTTC
cdr3_aa: CASSRELDYEQYF
clone_size: -
cdr3_length: 13
j_call: TRBJ2-7
d_call: -
v_call: TRBV6-1

cdr3_nt: TGCAGCGCCCAAACGACAGGGGGTTTTAACTATGGCTACACCTTC
cdr3_aa: CSAQTTGGFNYGYTF
clone_size: -
cdr3_length: 15
j_call: TRBJ1-2
d_call: TRBD1
v_call: TRBV29-1

cdr3_nt: TGTGCCAGCAGCTTAGGATTACAAGGGGGCCGGGGAGAGACCCAGTACTTC
cdr3_aa: CASSLGLQGGRGETQYF
clone_size: -
cdr3_length: 17
j_call: TRBJ2-5
d_call: TRBD1
v_call: TRBV11-3

cdr3_nt: TGTGCCACCAGTGAGGGACAGGTGAACACTGAAGCTTTCTTT
cdr3_aa: CATSEGQVNTEAFF
clone_size: -
cdr3_length: 14
j_call: TRBJ1-1
d_call: TRBD1
v_call: TRBV24-1

cdr3_nt: TGTGCCAGCAGCCACGGGACTGTGCCTGACTACCGGCCCTATGGCTACACCTTC
cdr3_aa: CASSHGTVPDYRPYGYTF
clone_size: many
cdr3_length: 18
j_call: TRBJ1-2
d_call: -
v_call: TRBV11-2

cdr3_nt: TGTGCCAGCAGCCGCCTGGGCAATCAGCCCCAGCATTTT
cdr3_aa: CASSRLGNQPQHF
clone_size: -
cdr3_length: 13
j_call: TRBJ1-5
d_call: -
v_call: TRBV5-6

cdr3_nt: TGTGCCAGCAGTTTATTGGAAGCGGGGGTGAGCACCGGGGAGCTGTTTTTT
cdr3_aa: CASSLLEAGVSTGELFF
clone_size: -
cdr3_length: 17
j_call: TRBJ2-2
d_call: TRBD2
v_call: TRBV12-3/TRBV12-4

cdr3_nt: TGTGCCAGCAGCAGGAGAGGAGGGTCCTACAATGAGCAGTTCTTC
cdr3_aa: CASSRRGGSYNEQFF
clone_size: many
cdr3_length: 15
j_call: TRBJ2-1
d_call: -
v_call: TRBV3-1

cdr3_nt: TGCGCCAGCAGGGACAGCATACAAGAGACCCAGTACTTC
cdr3_aa: CASRDSIQETQYF
clone_size: -
cdr3_length: 13
j_call: TRBJ2-5
d_call: -
v_call: TRBV5-1

cdr3_nt: TGTGCCAGCGGGGGTAGCACAGATACGCAGTATTTT
cdr3_aa: CASGGSTDTQYF
clone_size: many
cdr3_length: 12
j_call: TRBJ2-3
d_call: -
v_call: TRBV28

cdr3_nt: TGTGCCAGCAGCTTAACAGGGGGAGAAGGAAACACCATATATTTT
cdr3_aa: CASSLTGGEGNTIYF
clone_size: -
cdr3_length: 15
j_call: TRBJ1-3
d_call: TRBD1
v_call: TRBV5-6

cdr3_nt: TGTGCCAGCAGCCCCAGGGGGGGGGCTCTGGATGAGCAGTTCTTC
cdr3_aa: CASSPRGGALDEQFF
clone_size: -
cdr3_length: 15
j_call: TRBJ2-1
d_call: -
v_call: TRBV9

cdr3_nt: TGTGCCAGCAGTTACTCCCACGACAACTATGGCTACACCTTC
cdr3_aa: CASSYSHDNYGYTF
clone_size: few
cdr3_length: 14
j_call: TRBJ1-2
d_call: -
v_call: TRBV6-5

cdr3_nt: TGTGCCAGCACTTTTGGGCGATCTCCAACTAATGAAAAACTGTTTTTT
cdr3_aa: CASTFGRSPTNEKLFF
clone_size: many
cdr3_length: 16
j_call: TRBJ1-4
d_call: -
v_call: TRBV6-1

cdr3_nt: TGTGCCAGCAGCTTGACAGGGGGCAAGGAGCAGTACTTC
cdr3_aa: CASSLTGGKEQYF
clone_size: many
cdr3_length: 13
j_call: TRBJ2-7
d_call: TRBD1
v_call: TRBV7-9

cdr3_nt: TGTGCCACCAGCCCAAAAGGGTACGGGCAGTTCTTC
cdr3_aa: CATSPKGYGQFF
clone_size: few
cdr3_length: 12
j_call: TRBJ2-1
d_call: -
v_call: TRBV15

cdr3_nt: TGTGCCAGCAGCTTAGAACGGGACGGATGGCGTTTTCCTTTCTTT
cdr3_aa: CASSLERDGWRFPFF
clone_size: many
cdr3_length: 15
j_call: TRBJ1-1
d_call: -
v_call: TRBV7-8

cdr3_nt: TGTGCCAGCACCCGGGACCACAATCAGCCCCAGCATTTT
cdr3_aa: CASTRDHNQPQHF
clone_size: many
cdr3_length: 13
j_call: TRBJ1-5
d_call: -
v_call: TRBV12-3/TRBV12-4

cdr3_nt: TGTGCCAGCAGTTACGGGGAGAGCCCTAACACCGGGGAGCTGTTTTTT
cdr3_aa: CASSYGESPNTGELFF
clone_size: many
cdr3_length: 16
j_call: TRBJ2-2
d_call: -
v_call: TRBV6-6

cdr3_nt: TGTGCCAGCAGTGAATTAGGTTCCTCTGGAAACACCATATATTTT
cdr3_aa: CASSELGSSGNTIYF
clone_size: -
cdr3_length: 15
j_call: TRBJ1-3
d_call: -
v_call: TRBV6-1

cdr3_nt: TGCGCCAGCAGCCAACACTCGGACAGGGGATCGTACAATGAGCAGTTCTTC
cdr3_aa: CASSQHSDRGSYNEQFF
clone_size: once
cdr3_length: 17
j_call: TRBJ2-1
d_call: TRBD1
v_call: TRBV4-1

cdr3_nt: TGCAGCGTTGAAGTGGGACGGGGGGTTGGTGAAGCTTTCTTT
cdr3_aa: CSVEVGRGVGEAFF
clone_size: few
cdr3_length: 14
j_call: TRBJ1-1
d_call: -
v_call: TRBV29-1

cdr3_nt: TGCGCCAGCAGGCGAGACACAGATACGCAGTATTTT
cdr3_aa: CASRRDTDTQYF
clone_size: many
cdr3_length: 12
j_call: TRBJ2-3
d_call: -
v_call: TRBV5-1

cdr3_nt: TGTGCCAGCAGTTACCCATCGACTAGCGGGGGTCTTGGGATCGAGACCCAGTACTTC
cdr3_aa: CASSYPSTSGGLGIETQYF
clone_size: many
cdr3_length: 19
j_call: TRBJ2-5
d_call: TRBD2
v_call: TRBV6-5

cdr3_nt: TGTGCCAGCAGCCCCCCGAGGACATTTGAGGGGGAGACCCAGTACTTC
cdr3_aa: CASSPPRTFEGETQYF
clone_size: many
cdr3_length: 16
j_call: TRBJ2-5
d_call: -
v_call: TRBV7-8

cdr3_nt: TGCAGCGTCGTGGCTCCCGGGCGCCAAGAGACCCAGTACTTC
cdr3_aa: CSVVAPGRQETQYF
clone_size: -
cdr3_length: 14
j_call: TRBJ2-5
d_call: -
v_call: TRBV29-1

cdr3_nt: TGTGCCAGCACCCATCCCCCCGGAGAAGTAAACACCGGGGAGCTGTTTTTT
cdr3_aa: CASTHPPGEVNTGELFF
clone_size: few
cdr3_length: 17
j_call: TRBJ2-2
d_call: -
v_call: TRBV9

cdr3_nt: TGTGCCAGCAGCTTAGCGGGGGCTGAAGCTTTCTTT
cdr3_aa: CASSLAGAEAFF
clone_size: many
cdr3_length: 12
j_call: TRBJ1-1
d_call: -
v_call: TRBV11-2

cdr3_nt: TGCAGCGTTGACACTACGACAGATACGCAGTATTTT
cdr3_aa: CSVDTTTDTQYF
clone_size: few
cdr3_length: 12
j_call: TRBJ2-3
d_call: -
v_call: TRBV29-1

cdr3_nt: TGTGCCAGCAGCTCGCCGTGGACTAGCGGGGCTACAGATACGCAGTATTTT
cdr3_aa: CASSSPWTSGATDTQYF
clone_size: many
cdr3_length: 17
j_call: TRBJ2-3
d_call: TRBD2
v_call: TRBV7-2

cdr3_nt: TGTGCCAGCAGTGTCGGAGCAGGGGACACTGAAGCTTTCTTT
cdr3_aa: CASSVGAGDTEAFF
clone_size: -
cdr3_length: 14
j_call: TRBJ1-1
d_call: -
v_call: TRBV6-1

cdr3_nt: TGTGCCAGCAGTTTAGGCGCCACCGGGGAGCTGTTTTTT
cdr3_aa: CASSLGATGELFF
clone_size: -
cdr3_length: 13
j_call: TRBJ2-2
d_call: -
v_call: TRBV12-3/TRBV12-4

cdr3_nt: TGTGCCAGCAGCTTGAGGGGGGCGACCTTC
cdr3_aa: CASSLRGATF
clone_size: many
cdr3_length: 10
j_call: TRBJ1-2
d_call: -
v_call: TRBV13

cdr3_nt: TGTGCCAGCGGGGAGACGGGAGCCTTTTACACCTTC
cdr3_aa: CASGETGAFYTF
clone_size: -
cdr3_length: 12
j_call: TRBJ1-2
d_call: -
v_call: TRBV6-1

cdr3_nt: TGTGCCAGCAGGGTAGCGGGGGGAGAGTCCTACGAGCAGTACTTC
cdr3_aa: CASRVAGGESYEQYF
clone_size: many
cdr3_length: 15
j_call: TRBJ2-7
d_call: TRBD2
v_call: TRBV2

cdr3_nt: TGTGCCAGCAGCGTCTACTGGAACACTGAAGCTTTCTTT
cdr3_aa: CASSVYWNTEAFF
clone_size: many
cdr3_length: 13
j_call: TRBJ1-1
d_call: -
v_call: TRBV9

cdr3_nt: TGTGCCAGCAGCAACCAGTGGGCCTATGGCTACACCTTC
cdr3_aa: CASSNQWAYGYTF
clone_size: -
cdr3_length: 13
j_call: TRBJ1-2
d_call: -
v_call: TRBV7-9

cdr3_nt: TGTGCCAGCAGCCAAAGAGGGACAGGGAATTCACCCCTCCACTTT
cdr3_aa: CASSQRGTGNSPLHF
clone_size: few
cdr3_length: 15
j_call: TRBJ1-6
d_call: TRBD1
v_call: TRBV3-1

cdr3_nt: TGTGCCACCAGTGACACCGGGACTAGCGGGTCCTACGAGCAGTACTTC
cdr3_aa: CATSDTGTSGSYEQYF
clone_size: few
cdr3_length: 16
j_call: TRBJ2-7
d_call: TRBD2
v_call: TRBV24-1

cdr3_nt: TGTGCCAGCAGCCAAAACCGGGGCCTCGAAAAACTGTTTTTT
cdr3_aa: CASSQNRGLEKLFF
clone_size: -
cdr3_length: 14
j_call: TRBJ1-4
d_call: -
v_call: TRBV14

cdr3_nt: TGTGCCAGCAGCCACCCGGGTAGCGGGGGGCCAAGCACAGATACGCAGTATTTT
cdr3_aa: CASSHPGSGGPSTDTQYF
clone_size: many
cdr3_length: 18
j_call: TRBJ2-3
d_call: TRBD2
v_call: TRBV7-9

cdr3_nt: TGTGCCAGCAGCTTGCCTAGCGGGGGGAGCACAGATACGCAGTATTTT
cdr3_aa: CASSLPSGGSTDTQYF
clone_size: few
cdr3_length: 16
j_call: TRBJ2-3
d_call: TRBD2
v_call: TRBV5-6

cdr3_nt: TGCAGCGTGGGTCGCGGGAGGGCGATCCAAGAGACCCAGTACTTC
cdr3_aa: CSVGRGRAIQETQYF
clone_size: -
cdr3_length: 15
j_call: TRBJ2-5
d_call: TRBD2
v_call: TRBV29-1

cdr3_nt: TGTGCCAGCAAGGAGGACGGGACACCTCATCGAGCTTTCTTT
cdr3_aa: CASKEDGTPHRAFF
clone_size: many
cdr3_length: 14
j_call: TRBJ1-1
d_call: -
v_call: TRBV2

cdr3_nt: TGCGCCAGCGGGAGACCGGGAGGGGGAAACACCATATATTTT
cdr3_aa: CASGRPGGGNTIYF
clone_size: -
cdr3_length: 14
j_call: TRBJ1-3
d_call: -
v_call: TRBV10-2

cdr3_nt: TGCAGTGCCCCGGACAGCAACACTGAAGCTTTCTTT
cdr3_aa: CSAPDSNTEAFF
clone_size: many
cdr3_length: 12
j_call: TRBJ1-1
d_call: -
v_call: TRBV20-1

cdr3_nt: TGTGCCAGCAGCCAAGGTAACCTGCCTGTGAATACGCAGTATTTT
cdr3_aa: CASSQGNLPVNTQYF
clone_size: -
cdr3_length: 15
j_call: TRBJ2-3
d_call: -
v_call: TRBV11-2